Reported below is one T cell receptor beta chain. Its specific antigen is unknown. Base quality data are lacking; no much larger clone is found one base away. This sample is part of a study of cytomegalovirus exposure and HLA in healthy donors (dated by TCRdb to about 2017). Some background on the complete study: An earlier analysis of some 600 of the donors reported over 250 Gb of sequence data and around 110 million unique TCR beta sequences obtained from about 179 million T cells. Around 320 gigabases of sequencing data and around 87 million unique TCR sequences were included in an early release covering about 700 HLA-typed donors. Of the roughly 400 genotyped donors, over 70% fell in the genetic ancestry cluster associated with self-reported Caucasian donors. The study aimed to test whether cataloging public T cell receptors could reveal signatures of past pathogen exposure. Using immunosequencing, the study profiled T cell repertoires from about 620 subjects and related those repertoires to cytomegalovirus serostatus. Along with the approximately 700-subject first cohort, a separate validation cohort of over 90 different subjects was used. To predict cytomegalovirus infection status, the study brought together high-throughput TCR immunosequencing, statistical association of individual TCRs with disease status, and machine learning. A later analysis re-examined previously published TCR beta repertoires from just over 650 donors and added high-resolution HLA genotyping to investigate patterns of TCR occurrence. In the later analysis, no new phenotypic data were used to find candidate immune exposures; instead, reliance was placed on TCR beta sequences and their occurrence across donors. An earlier analysis of 450 to 750 of the donors used high-throughput TCR beta sequencing to judge whether each TCR beta V gene segment behaved as functional or pseudogenic. Alongside the repertoire data, information on donor age, sex, ethnicity and CMV serostatus was compiled. A later genetic analysis used genome-wide SNP genotypes for about 60% of the roughly 670 donors, treating that subset as a discovery cohort. All discovery cohort repertoires had been generated using a single sequencing platform. Both class I and class II loci were covered by HLA typing, at four-digit resolution. The number of typed donors differed by locus: about 620-640 for A, B, C, DRB1 and DQB1; some 540 for DQA1; 600 to 610 for DPA1; and about 450 for DPB1. Because of strong linkage in the cohort, roughly five DR-DQ haplotypes were treated as single units for association and clustering. Among roughly 400 genotyped donors of the cohort, an average of about 240,000 unique TCR beta nucleotide sequences were sequenced per donor, roughly a sixth of them non-productive.

Receptor amplification or capture employed the immunoSEQ multiplex PCR assay. A mixture of 60 forward primers for TCR Vbeta segments and 13 reverse primers for TCR Jbeta segments was used in the multiplex PCR. A multiplex PCR assay on genomic DNA amplified the CDR3 region of rearranged TCR beta genes. The amplified TCR beta libraries were sequenced on the Illumina HiSeq System as 87-base-pair reads. Under the source paper's analysis protocol: A later analysis counted some 74 million unique TCR beta chains across the 600 to 850 repertoires, and 10 million to 11 million of these chains were shared by at least two donors. Raw reads were error-corrected and collapsed into unique sequences by a nearest-neighbor algorithm in which closely related sequences were merged to remove PCR and sequencing errors. Alignment of CDR3 sequences to IMGT reference sequences was used to assign V, D and J gene segments. For a sequence to be retained, a match of at least six nucleotides to both a V gene segment and a J gene segment was required. A rearrangement was called productive if the CDR3 had no stop codons and remained in frame with V and J, and every other rearrangement was called non-productive. CDR3 was defined by IMGT convention, running from the second conserved V-encoded cysteine to the conserved J-encoded phenylalanine. The earlier analysis of approximately 590 of the donors excluded any sequence lacking an unambiguous match to a single V gene segment. In an earlier analysis of some 590 of the donors, a V segment was called functional when productive rearrangements were above 56.7%, and segregating when the standard deviation between donors exceeded 5%. A statistical classification framework was built for diagnosing cytomegalovirus status from the catalog of TCR beta chain sequences. In a later analysis, V and J genes were assigned by comparing TCR nucleotide sequences against IMGT/GENE-DB human TR gene sequences. Using the TCRdist pipeline, a later analysis assigned CDR3 sequences along with most-parsimonious VDJ recombination scenarios. In a later analysis, each TCR beta chain was defined by its CDR3 amino acid sequence together with its V-gene family, and reads lacking a unique V-gene family were excluded. As a way to deal with suspected cross-contamination and a sequencing artifact, a later analysis dropped over 550 nucleotide sequences that were highly shared and had low generation probability. A later analysis calculated a clonal expansion index for each public chain from normalized within-repertoire ranks of inferred template counts. In a later analysis, generation probabilities were computed with a VDJ recombination model fitted to out-of-frame rearrangements, and the resulting probabilities were checked against IGoR. Hypergeometric tests were used in a later analysis to score TCR-TCR, TCR-HLA and TCR-CMV co-occurrence, with a repertoire-size bias correction applied to the TCR pairs. False discovery rates were estimated in a later analysis by permuting HLA or CMV assignments 20 times. In a later analysis, co-occurring TCRs were grouped using DBSCAN, and TCRdist sequence similarity was added for clustering within HLA-allele-positive subsets. Co-occurrence clustering excluded repertoires with fewer than 30,000 or more than 120,000 public chains, plus five with anomalous nucleotide sharing. Held by TCRdb, this immuneACCESS table contains in-frame sequences only and omits some clones. Under half of the omission traces to an unresolved V gene where checked; the cause of the rest is unknown. The D gene and trimming were derived from the DNA, and the V and J assignments and clone size from that table. Within this sample are approximately 100,000 clones, with about 80% of them counted one time only. The ten largest clones take up 4.1% of the sample.

Study-wide findings and limitations: A cluster of highly shared sequence variants was judged likely to represent a technical artifact of the sequencing pipeline. In both the original and validation cohorts, the classifier was reported to diagnose cytomegalovirus status with high specificity and sensitivity. In a later genetic analysis, a missense DCLRE1C variant was associated with V-gene and J-gene trimming of TCR beta chains, and the association was replicated in an independent cohort. A later genetic analysis reported fewer N-insertions in productive TCRs among donors in an Asian-associated ancestry cluster than the roughly 700-donor mean. Linkage disequilibrium might explain the correlated functional status among segregating V segments, but an unknown experimental factor could not be ruled out. In vitro tests confirmed that a few of the cytomegalovirus-associated TCR beta chains recognize cytomegalovirus antigens. At a false discovery rate of 0.05, a later analysis linked approximately 18,000 TCR beta sequences to specific HLA alleles. The only immune exposure information available for the cohort was CMV serostatus. Some IMGT-functional V segments, including TRBV6-2 and TRBV6-3, could not be told apart with the 87-base-pair reads, so those segments were excluded. Broadly in line with IMGT annotations, most TCR beta V segments showed up in productive rearrangements about 87% or about 30% of the time in an earlier analysis of under 700 of the donors. Because counts were too low, some 16 rarely observed V segments, including chromosome 9 orphons, were excluded from the earlier analysis of 587 of the donors. Most TCR sequences were seen in very few donors, while some public TCRs were found in many individuals. A total of around 150 TCR beta chains were listed by the study as associated with cytomegalovirus. In a later analysis, several top co-occurrence clusters were reported to appear linked to parvovirus B19, influenza, CMV and Epstein-Barr virus. In a later analysis, HLA-associated TCR beta chains showed more clonal expansion and lower generation probabilities than non-associated chains that were equally common. When HLA alleles, especially DR and DQ, strongly co-occurred, attributing TCR associations to individual alleles was difficult. According to the authors, the approach could potentially be generalized to other disease states and immunological phenotypes. A further reported finding was that TCR beta sequences accurately predicted the HLA-A and HLA-B alleles for most subjects in the first cohort. Because HLA typing was missing for some donors at each locus, association tests included only the typed subset. The presence/absence analyses assumed that sequencing depth was roughly uniform across donors, and that assumption may not be true. A later analysis found that TCR association rates varied across HLA loci, with DRB1 alleles showing the most associated TCRs and HLA-C alleles the fewest. In this cohort, only TCR beta chains were sequenced, and detectable features were limited by the absence of alpha or paired-chain data. According to a later analysis, most CMV-associated TCR beta chains appeared to be HLA-restricted, and the HLA associations seemed to be driven largely by CMV exposure.

The cohort comprised fewer than 700 healthy bone marrow donors. All cohort members were sampled while nominally healthy, although unrecorded immune exposures were likely present. The donor tested CMV seronegative, placing the donor among the 350 or so seronegative members of the cohort. A peripheral blood sample was provided by each donor, and peripheral blood mononuclear cells were used for TCR beta sequencing. Genomic DNA extraction from the blood cell samples was performed with the Qiagen DNeasy Blood Extraction Kit. The junction carries 10 bases between V and J, which are trimmed by 5 bases and 4 bases respectively. From the cysteine through the phenylalanine, the CDR3 covers 12 amino acids. Only the CDR3 region is kept as DNA, spanning 36 bases read in frame from base 1. Looking up the germline V gene (reference sequence) yields CDR1 SGHKS and CDR2 YYEKEE.

The sequence was obtained from a man in his forties in good health and CMV-seronegative. Sequencing input: PBMCs. Recombination joined TRBV5-5 with TRBJ2-7; the D gene is unclear. CDR3 sequence: CASSPPGYEQYF. The DNA sequence follows: TGTGCCAGCAGTCCTCCAGGATACGAGCAGTACTTC.